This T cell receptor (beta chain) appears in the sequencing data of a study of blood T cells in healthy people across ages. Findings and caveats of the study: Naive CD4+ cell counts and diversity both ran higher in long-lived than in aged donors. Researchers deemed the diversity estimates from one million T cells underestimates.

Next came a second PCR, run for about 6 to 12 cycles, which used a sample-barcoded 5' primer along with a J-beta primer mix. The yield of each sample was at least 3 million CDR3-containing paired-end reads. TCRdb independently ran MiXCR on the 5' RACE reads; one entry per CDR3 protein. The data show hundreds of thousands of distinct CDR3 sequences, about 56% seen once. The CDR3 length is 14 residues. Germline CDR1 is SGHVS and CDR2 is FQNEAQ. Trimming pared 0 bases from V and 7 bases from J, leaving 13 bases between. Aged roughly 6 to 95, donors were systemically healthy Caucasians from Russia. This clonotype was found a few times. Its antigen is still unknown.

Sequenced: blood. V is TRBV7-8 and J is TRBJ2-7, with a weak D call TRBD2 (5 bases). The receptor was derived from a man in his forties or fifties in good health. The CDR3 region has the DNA TGTGCCAGCAGCTTAGCAGGGAGTTCTAGTGAGCAGTACTTC. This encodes CASSLAGSSSEQYF.